The 11 T cell receptor beta chains below come from one sample, sequenced in a study of T cell responses to AZD1222 COVID-19 vaccine. Measured with immunoSEQ multiplex PCR; TCRdb has only the in-frame clones, and not every one. Of roughly 100,000 clones in the sample, 80% to 90% were seen once. The source material was peripheral blood, sampled 28 days after the second AZD1222 dose. These TCRs come from an adult who received the AZD1222 COVID-19 vaccine.

The rearrangement links TRBV18 to TRBJ1-4; D is uncertain. There are 16 residues in the CDR3. Germline CDR1 reads KGHSH; CDR2 reads LQKENI. V lost 4 bases to trimming and J lost 3 bases, with 15 bases between them. DNA for the CDR3: TGTGCCAGCTCACGCTTCGTGGCAGGTCCTAATGAAAAACTGTTTTTT. Translating it yields CASSRFVAGPNEKLFF. Full variable domain (outside the CDR3, taken from reference TRBV18 and TRBJ1-4): NAGVMQNPRHLVRRRGQEARLRCSPMKGHSHVYWYRQLPEEGLKFMVYLQKENIIDESGMPKERFSAEFPKEGPSILRIQQVVRGDSAAYFCASSRFVAGPNEKLFFGSGTQLSVL.

This rearrangement joins TRBV18 to TRBJ2-5; 9 bases align to TRBD1. The CDR3 is 15 amino acids. J gave up 3 bases and V 3 bases, and 5 bases lay outside the gene matches. Germline V gene sequence: CDR1 KGHSH, CDR2 LQKENI. The CDR3 nucleotides are TGTGCCAGCTCACCCGGGACAGGGTCTAAAGAGACCCAGTACTTC. Translation gives CASSPGTGSKETQYF.

The CDR3 reads CATSVPGSYEQYF. The CDR3 nucleotides read TGTGCCACCAGTGTTCCAGGGTCCTACGAGCAGTACTTC. V gene TRBV24-1 combines with J gene TRBJ2-7, with D perhaps TRBD1 (5 bases). V was shortened by 5 bases and J by 1 base, with 8 bases between the two germline ends. Germline V gene data show CDR1 as KGHDR and CDR2 as SFDVKD. The CDR3 has 13 amino acids.

The chain links TRBV19 to TRBJ2-7; 10 bases map to TRBD2. The CDR3 length is 13 residues. CDR1 is LNHDA and CDR2 is SQIVND in the germline V gene (reference sequence). Unmatched junction bases numbered 4, after V lost 5 bases and J lost 6 bases. CDR3 DNA sequence: TGTGCCAGTAGTCCAGGACTAGCGGCCGAGCAGTACTTC. The encoded protein is CASSPGLAAEQYF.

The gene calls are TRBV3-1 (or the pseudogene TRBV3-2) and TRBJ2-1, with D tentatively TRBD2 (6 bases). The germline CDR1 and CDR2 sequences are LGHDT and YNNKEL (reference sequence). This CDR3 region has 18 residues. V was cut by 1 base and J by 0 bases, with 16 bases left in between. The CDR3 protein is CASSQGGLLLSSYNEQFF. CDR3 nucleotide sequence: TGTGCCAGCAGCCAAGGGGGACTTCTCCTTAGCTCCTACAATGAGCAGTTCTTC.

The chain couples TRBV29-1 to TRBJ2-7; D uncertain. Germline V gene data show CDR1 as SQVTM and CDR2 as ANQGSEA. V shed 0 bases and J shed 0 bases, with 6 bases lying between them. The CDR3 consists of 13 residues. The chain's CDR3 is CSVEDRRSYEQYF. In nucleotides, the CDR3 is TGCAGCGTTGAAGACAGACGCTCCTACGAGCAGTACTTC.

The chain recombines TRBV5-6 with TRBJ2-7; 9 bases agree with TRBD1. This CDR3 is 18 amino acids long. The V gene's germline CDR1 is SGHDT and CDR2 YYEEEE. With 4 bases clipped from V and 0 bases from J, the junction kept 14 bases outside the gene matches. Here the CDR3 reads CASSPPPGGTGSSYEQYF. CDR3 in DNA: TGTGCCAGCAGCCCTCCTCCCGGGGGGACAGGGAGCTCCTACGAGCAGTACTTC.

This sequence joins TRBV2 and TRBJ1-4; D remains ambiguous. V was shortened by 6 bases and J by 8 bases, with 10 bases between the two germline ends. The germline V gene encodes CDR1 SNHLY and CDR2 FYNNEI. This CDR3 is built from 12 residues. Here the CDR3 DNA reads TGTGCCAGCAGACCCTCGAACGAAAAACTGTTTTTT. This translates into CASRPSNEKLFF.

The chain uses TRBV2 and TRBJ1-1, with D possibly matching TRBD1 (6 bases). The V end was cut by 8 bases, the J end by 1 base, with 20 bases between. Germline assignment: CDR1 SNHLY and CDR2 FYNNEI. This CDR3 has 16 amino acids. The chain's CDR3 is CASGGLLMGANTEAFF. In DNA, the CDR3 is TGTGCCAGCGGAGGACTACTCATGGGGGCGAACACTGAAGCTTTCTTT.

CDR3 DNA: TGTGCCAGTAGCCTCCTGGGAGGGGGCCCTGACACCGGGGAGCTGTTTTTT. The encoded protein is CASSLLGGGPDTGELFF. This rearrangement joins TRBV19 to TRBJ2-2; D might be TRBD1 or TRBD2, each matching 7 bases. Between the trimmed V and J ends, which lost 6 bases and 3 bases, there was a span of 20 bases. Germline CDR1 and CDR2: LNHDA and SQIVND (reference sequence). The CDR3 sequence is 17 residues long.

In its sample, this clone was seen once. In the same sample, other DNA sequences code for this CDR3. V is TRBV30 and J is TRBJ1-2; no clear D gene. Deletions cut 2 bases from V and 1 base from J, with 8 bases between. The CDR3 extends over 13 amino acids. CDR1 and CDR2 (germline): GTSNPN, SVGIG (reference sequence). The CDR3 region has the DNA TGTGCCTGGAGTCTAGGGATTAACTATGGCTACACCTTC. Its protein product is CAWSLGINYGYTF.